This T cell receptor beta chain was captured in a study of radiotherapy plus CTLA-4 blockade in lung cancer. This CDR3 is built from 17 residues. The V and J ends lost 0 bases and 1 base, in that order; junction bases with no gene match: 3. The germline V gene has CDR1 SGHRS and CDR2 YFSETQ. The study gave focal radiation plus ipilimumab CTLA-4 blockade to patients with chemo-refractory metastatic non-small-cell lung cancer. Sequenced by immunoSEQ multiplex PCR; TCRdb stores in-frame clones only, minus some. The sample records fewer than 40,000 clones, about four fifths being singletons. Sample: peripheral blood, taken from a patient treated with radiotherapy plus ipilimumab. The chain couples TRBV5-1 to TRBJ2-5; 13 positions agree with TRBD2. The receptor was isolated from a human donor with non-small cell lung cancer that progressed on radiotherapy plus ipilimumab. The CDR3 DNA follows: TGCGCCAGCAGCTTGGGGGGACTAGCGGGGTCCCAAGAGACCCAGTACTTC. Encoded protein: CASSLGGLAGSQETQYF.